The 19 T cell receptor beta chains presented below share a single source sample, sequenced in a study of CD8 T cells in Susac syndrome. The RNA, roughly 0.45 to 1 ug, was put through reverse transcription using random hexamers. TCRdb re-derived calls from the immunoSEQ multiplex PCR reads in MiXCR, one entry per CDR3 protein. The table lists around 140,000 distinct CDR3 sequences, approximately 94% of them singletons. Sequenced: CD4+ T cells from PBMCs. These receptor sequences come from a human donor in good health.

The rearrangement joins TRBV7-9 to TRBJ2-7; possible D gene TRBD2, 5 bases. V was trimmed by 7 bases and J by 1 base, leaving 14 bases between them. From germline, CDR1 is SEHNR and CDR2 FQNEAQ (reference sequence). This CDR3 has 14 residues. The CDR3 DNA is TGTGCCAGCACCTCGAGCAGGAGGTCCTACGAGCAGTACTTC. Amino acids: CASTSSRRSYEQYF.

V gene TRBV18 combines with J gene TRBJ2-1; D unresolved. V was cut by 6 bases and J by 2 bases, with 14 bases left in between. This CDR3 is built from 15 residues. Germline V lookup: CDR1 KGHSH, CDR2 LQKENI. The CDR3 here is CASSPGRTTYNEQFF. The CDR3 region has the DNA TGTGCCAGCTCCCCCGGGCGGACCACCTACAATGAGCAGTTCTTC. Full variable domain (outside the CDR3, taken from reference TRBV18 and TRBJ2-1): NAGVMQNPRHLVRRRGQEARLRCSPMKGHSHVYWYRQLPEEGLKFMVYLQKENIIDESGMPKERFSAEFPKEGPSILRIQQVVRGDSAAYFCASSPGRTTYNEQFFGPGTRLTVL.

The chain combines TRBV5-1 with TRBJ2-1; D is unclear. Germline CDR1 reads SGHRS; CDR2 reads YFSETQ. The V and J ends lost 0 bases and 7 bases respectively, with 11 bases between them. The CDR3 is made up of 14 amino acids. The DNA for the CDR3 is TGCGCCAGCAGCTTGGCCCCTCTCGGGAATGAGCAGTTCTTC. Its protein product is CASSLAPLGNEQFF.

V is TRBV19 and J is TRBJ2-3, with D perhaps matching TRBD2 (6 bases). With 4 bases removed from V and 8 bases from J, the gap between germline ends came to 16 bases. Germline V gives CDR1 LNHDA, CDR2 SQIVND (reference sequence). The CDR3 spans 14 residues. The CDR3 region is CASSTGLSGGTQYF. CDR3 coding DNA: TGTGCCAGTAGTACGGGCCTCTCCGGGGGTACGCAGTATTTT.

This clonotype was found a few times. The chain has TRBV29-1 and TRBJ2-7; TRBD1 might be the D (6 bases). Per germline, CDR1 SQVTM and CDR2 ANQGSEA. Deletions cut 7 bases from V and 2 bases from J, with 15 bases between. The CDR3 covers 13 residues. CDR3 region: CSAPRDIPYEQYF. The CDR3 nucleotides are TGCAGCGCACCCCGGGACATTCCCTACGAGCAGTACTTC.

This clonotype was seen just once. The chain recombines TRBV30 with TRBJ1-3; weak D call: TRBD1 (6 bases). V dropped 7 bases and J dropped 0 bases, with 10 bases sitting between them. This CDR3 has 13 amino acids. Looked up from germline, CDR1 is GTSNPN and CDR2 is SVGIG (reference sequence). As DNA, the CDR3 is TGTGCCTTACAGGGAATCTCTGGAAACACCATATATTTT. Protein product: CALQGISGNTIYF.

The CDR3 bases are TGCGCCAGCAGCTTGGGGCGGACCAAAGTCTCTGGAAACACCATATATTTT. Its translation is CASSLGRTKVSGNTIYF. The rearrangement joins TRBV5-1 to TRBJ1-3, with unresolved D. Trimming removed 0 bases from V and 0 bases from J, with 13 bases in between. The CDR3 is made up of 17 amino acids. The germline V gene has CDR1 SGHRS and CDR2 YFSETQ.

The chain employs TRBV2 and TRBJ1-4; 9 bases match TRBD1. The CDR3 sequence is 14 residues long. Trimming took 8 bases from V and 8 from J; bases not matched to a gene: 9. Germline assignment: CDR1 SNHLY and CDR2 FYNNEI. As DNA, the CDR3 is TGTGCCAGCCAGACGGGACAGGGAGACGAAAAACTGTTTTTT. This gives the protein CASQTGQGDEKLFF.

This chain uses TRBV12-3 or TRBV12-4 with TRBJ2-1; 10 bases agree with TRBD2. This CDR3 has 14 amino acids. The junction had 11 bases not matched to a gene; V was cut back by 10 bases and J by 8 bases. The CDR3 nucleotides are TGTGCCACCAAACCGGGACTAGCGCATGATGAGCAGTTCTTC. Translation gives CATKPGLAHDEQFF.

This chain joins TRBV18 and TRBJ1-6; no clear D gene. The CDR3 spans 13 residues. Germline assignment: CDR1 KGHSH and CDR2 LQKENI. The germline V and J ends were trimmed by 4 bases and 14 bases, with 15 bases remaining between them. CDR3 nucleotide sequence: TGTGCCAGCTCACTGGATGCGGTGAAGGCCCTCCACTTT. Residues: CASSLDAVKALHF.

This CDR3 is CASRSTQGAGNQPQHF. The CDR3 coding sequence is TGTGCCAGCAGATCCACCCAGGGGGCTGGGAATCAGCCCCAGCATTTT. The chain uses TRBV11-2 and TRBJ1-5, with 8 positions matching TRBD1. Germline values: CDR1 SGHAT, CDR2 FQNNGV. The CDR3 sequence is 16 residues long. V gave up 6 bases and J gave up 4 bases; unmatched junction bases: 11.

The chain has TRBV21-1 and TRBJ2-5; no check of the table's D call, TRBD1, against the DNA was made. TRBV21-1 represents a pseudogene. The CDR3 is 18 residues long. CDR3 nucleotides: TGTGCCAGCAGCAAAGTGAGAATTTTCGAGGGGAGTCGCGAGACCCAGTACTTC. As protein: CASSKVRIFEGSRETQYF.

V is TRBV20-1 and J is TRBJ2-2; no definite D call. CDR1 is DFQATT, CDR2 SNEGSKA, per germline (reference sequence). The CDR3 extends over 13 amino acids. Between the trimmed V and J ends, which lost 0 bases and 3 bases, there was a span of 5 bases. CDR3 region: CSARDPYTGELFF. The CDR3 DNA sequence: TGCAGTGCTAGAGACCCATACACCGGGGAGCTGTTTTTT.

Regarding this clonotype: One end of the junction varies from germline; a read error may be responsible. The chain recombines TRBV27 with TRBJ1-1, with D perhaps TRBD1 (6 bases). The CDR3 totals 14 residues. Per germline, CDR1 MNHEY and CDR2 SMNVEV (reference sequence). The CDR3 region has the DNA TGTGCCAGCAGCCAAAGGGCCGGGACAAGAGGGCTCCTCTTT. As protein: CASSQRAGTRGLLF.

The rearrangement links TRBV20-1 to TRBJ2-3; D gene unclear. V gave up 6 bases and J gave up 1 base, with 8 bases separating them. Germline loops: CDR1 DFQATT, CDR2 SNEGSKA (reference sequence). The CDR3 contains 12 residues. The CDR3 DNA sequence: TGCAGTGCGGTTGCCCGCACAGATACGCAGTATTTT. This gives the protein CSAVARTDTQYF.

J is TRBJ2-7 and V is TRBV3-1; 14 nucleotides match TRBD2. With V trimmed by 4 bases and J by 4 bases, 12 bases remained unmatched. CDR3 size: 18 residues. Per germline, CDR1 LGHDT and CDR2 YNNKEL (reference sequence). CDR3 amino acids: CASSLRTSGRRRGYEQYF. The CDR3 coding sequence is TGTGCCAGCAGCCTCCGGACTAGCGGGAGGCGACGTGGATACGAGCAGTACTTC.

The chain employs TRBV24-1 and TRBJ2-3; 7 nucleotides agree with TRBD2. This CDR3 is 13 amino acids long. After removal of 9 bases from V and 3 bases from J, the junction contained 5 bases not matched to a gene. Germline V gives CDR1 KGHDR, CDR2 SFDVKD. The CDR3 DNA is TGTGCCACCGCCCGGGAGGTTACAGATACGCAGTATTTT. Amino acid sequence: CATAREVTDTQYF.

The chain uses TRBV20-1 and TRBJ1-1, with D unresolved. Germline V gives CDR1 DFQATT, CDR2 SNEGSKA (reference sequence). V gave up 3 bases and J gave up 9 bases, with 14 bases separating them. This CDR3 has 12 residues. The CDR3 DNA is TGCAGTGCTAGGTCCTTGTACGCCCAAGCTTTCTTT. Translated: CSARSLYAQAFF.

The rearrangement joins TRBV14 to TRBJ2-5, with D possibly being TRBD2 (5 bases). The germline V gene has CDR1 SGHDN and CDR2 FVKESK. This CDR3 spans 15 amino acids. Trimming removed 0 bases at V and 6 bases at J, with 14 bases between. The CDR3 loop reads CASSQDNARRQTQYF. DNA of the CDR3: TGTGCCAGCAGCCAAGATAACGCTAGGAGGCAGACCCAGTACTTC.